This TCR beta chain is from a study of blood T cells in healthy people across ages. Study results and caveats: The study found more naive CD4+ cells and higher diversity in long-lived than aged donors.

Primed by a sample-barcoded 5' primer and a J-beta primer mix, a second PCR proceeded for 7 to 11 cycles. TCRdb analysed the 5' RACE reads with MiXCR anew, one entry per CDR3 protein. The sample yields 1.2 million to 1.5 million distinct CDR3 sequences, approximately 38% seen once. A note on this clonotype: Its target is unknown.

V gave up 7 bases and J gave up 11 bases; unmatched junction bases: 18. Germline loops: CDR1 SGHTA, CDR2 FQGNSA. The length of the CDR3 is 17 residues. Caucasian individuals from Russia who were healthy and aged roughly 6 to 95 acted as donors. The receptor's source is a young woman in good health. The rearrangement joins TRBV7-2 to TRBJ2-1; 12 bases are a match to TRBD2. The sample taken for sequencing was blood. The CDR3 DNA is TGTGCCAGCATCCAACAGAGCCTAGCGGGAGGGTGGAATAAGCAGTTCTTC. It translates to CASIQQSLAGGWNKQFF. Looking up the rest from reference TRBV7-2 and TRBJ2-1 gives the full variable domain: GAGVSQSPSNKVTEKGKDVELRCDPISGHTALYWYRQSLGQGLEFLIYFQGNSAPDKSGLPSDRFSAERTGGSVSTLTIQRTQQEDSAVYLCASIQQSLAGGWNKQFFGPGTRLTVL.